This entry features one T cell receptor beta chain sequence. Its antigen is still unknown. Splitting the CD4+ cells yielded a CD45RA+ naive subset and a CD45RA-negative memory subset. The data originate from a study of shared clonotypes between healthy human individuals. Findings and caveats of the study: Rarefaction curves obtained for sorted subsets showed sequencing incomplete despite large depth.

The data were produced by immunoSEQ multiplex PCR, yet TCRdb's version contains in-frame clones alone and is incomplete. The sample shows fewer than 2.5 million clones, over 85% of them seen only once. Trimming took 1 base from V and 3 from J, leaving 10 bases between them. This CDR3 spans 14 amino acids. CDR1 and CDR2 from the germline V gene are SGDLS and YYNGEE. Sequences were obtained from naive CD4+ T cells from PBMCs. Subset of the sample: CD45RA+ positively selected. The receptor comes from a man between 18 and 35 years old in good health. Some clones in this sample may be carry-over from other donors' samples. V usage is TRBV9 and J usage is TRBJ1-2, with a possible D match to TRBD1 (5 bases). The CDR3 DNA reads as TGTGCCAGCAGCGTACGGGGGGAGGACTATGGCTACACCTTC. Protein product: CASSVRGEDYGYTF.